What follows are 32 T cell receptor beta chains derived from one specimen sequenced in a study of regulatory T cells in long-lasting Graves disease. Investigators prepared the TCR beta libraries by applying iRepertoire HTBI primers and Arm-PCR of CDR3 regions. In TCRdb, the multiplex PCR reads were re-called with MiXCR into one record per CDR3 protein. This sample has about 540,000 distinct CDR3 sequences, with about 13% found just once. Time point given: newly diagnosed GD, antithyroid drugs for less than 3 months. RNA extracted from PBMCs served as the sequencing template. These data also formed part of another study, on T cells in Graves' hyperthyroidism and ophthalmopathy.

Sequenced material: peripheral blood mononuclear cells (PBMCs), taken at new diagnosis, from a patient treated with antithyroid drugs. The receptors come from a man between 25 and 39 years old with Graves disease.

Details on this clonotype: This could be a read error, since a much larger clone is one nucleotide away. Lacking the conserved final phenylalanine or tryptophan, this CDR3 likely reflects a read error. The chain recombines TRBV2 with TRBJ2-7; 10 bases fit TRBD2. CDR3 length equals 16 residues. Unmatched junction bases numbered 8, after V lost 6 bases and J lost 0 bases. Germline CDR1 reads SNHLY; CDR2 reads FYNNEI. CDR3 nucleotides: TGTGCCAGCAGCTTAGGGCTAGCGGGAGTCTCCTACGAGCAGTACCTC. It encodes CASSLGLAGVSYEQYL.

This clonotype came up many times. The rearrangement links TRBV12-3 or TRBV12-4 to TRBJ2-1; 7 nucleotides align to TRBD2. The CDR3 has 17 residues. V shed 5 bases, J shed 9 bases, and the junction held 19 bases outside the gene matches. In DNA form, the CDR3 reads TGTGCCAGCAGTCCCCTTGGAAGAGGCGGGAGCGGGTTTGAGCAGTTCTTC. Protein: CASSPLGRGGSGFEQFF.

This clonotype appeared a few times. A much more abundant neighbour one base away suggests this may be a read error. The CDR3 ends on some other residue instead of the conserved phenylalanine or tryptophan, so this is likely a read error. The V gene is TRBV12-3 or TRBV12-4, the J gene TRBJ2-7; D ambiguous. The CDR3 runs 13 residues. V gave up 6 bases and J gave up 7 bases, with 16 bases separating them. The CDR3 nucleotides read TGTGCCAGCAGGGGCCGGAGATTTAGAGAGCAGTACCTC. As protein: CASRGRRFREQYL.

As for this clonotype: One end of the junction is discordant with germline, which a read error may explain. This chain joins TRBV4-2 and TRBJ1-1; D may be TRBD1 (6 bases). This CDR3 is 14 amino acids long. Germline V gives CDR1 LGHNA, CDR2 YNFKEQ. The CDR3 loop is CASSQERGGTDAFF. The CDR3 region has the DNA TGTGCCAGCAGCCAAGAAAGGGGGGGCACTGACGCTTTCTTT.

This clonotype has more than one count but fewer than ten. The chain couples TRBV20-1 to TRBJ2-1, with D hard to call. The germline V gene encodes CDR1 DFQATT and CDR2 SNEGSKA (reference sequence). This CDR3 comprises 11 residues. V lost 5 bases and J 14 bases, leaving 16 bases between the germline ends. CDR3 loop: CSAATGPSKFF. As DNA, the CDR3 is TGCAGTGCTGCTACCGGGCCCTCGAAGTTCTTC.

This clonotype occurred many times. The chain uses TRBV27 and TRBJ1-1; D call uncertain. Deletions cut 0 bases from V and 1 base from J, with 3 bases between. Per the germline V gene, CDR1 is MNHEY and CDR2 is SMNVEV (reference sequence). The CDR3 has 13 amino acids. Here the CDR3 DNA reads TGTGCCAGCAGTTTATCTACGAACACTGAAGCTTTCTTT. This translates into CASSLSTNTEAFF.

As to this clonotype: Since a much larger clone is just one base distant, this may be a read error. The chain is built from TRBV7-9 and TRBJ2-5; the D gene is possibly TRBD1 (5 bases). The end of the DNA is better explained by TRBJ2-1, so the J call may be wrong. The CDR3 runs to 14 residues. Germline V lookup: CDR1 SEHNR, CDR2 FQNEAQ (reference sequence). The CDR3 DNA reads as TGTGCCAGCAGCATCGGTCCCGGACAAGAGACCCAGTTCTTC. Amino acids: CASSIGPGQETQFF.

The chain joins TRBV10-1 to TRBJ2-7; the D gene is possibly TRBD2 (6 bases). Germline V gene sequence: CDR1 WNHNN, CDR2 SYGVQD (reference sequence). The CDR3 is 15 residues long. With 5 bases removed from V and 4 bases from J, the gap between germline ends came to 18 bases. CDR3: CASSPGGRGKYEQYF. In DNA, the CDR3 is TGCGCCAGCAGTCCCGGAGGGCGGGGAAAATACGAGCAGTACTTC.

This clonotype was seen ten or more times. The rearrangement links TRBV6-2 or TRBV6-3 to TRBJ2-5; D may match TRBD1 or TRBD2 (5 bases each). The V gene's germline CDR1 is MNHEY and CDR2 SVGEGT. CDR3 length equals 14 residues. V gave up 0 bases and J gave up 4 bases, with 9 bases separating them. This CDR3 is CASSYSAGAETQYF. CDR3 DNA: TGTGCCAGCAGTTACTCGGCCGGGGCAGAGACCCAGTACTTC.

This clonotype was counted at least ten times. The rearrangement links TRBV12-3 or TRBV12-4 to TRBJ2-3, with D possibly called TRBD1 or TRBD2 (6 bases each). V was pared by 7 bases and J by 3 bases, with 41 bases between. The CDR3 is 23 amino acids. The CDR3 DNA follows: TGTGCCAGCAACCCTAATTTGGGAGGCAGATATTTCTCAGGGGCGATGGAGACAGATACGCAGTATTTT. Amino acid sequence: CASNPNLGGRYFSGAMETDTQYF.

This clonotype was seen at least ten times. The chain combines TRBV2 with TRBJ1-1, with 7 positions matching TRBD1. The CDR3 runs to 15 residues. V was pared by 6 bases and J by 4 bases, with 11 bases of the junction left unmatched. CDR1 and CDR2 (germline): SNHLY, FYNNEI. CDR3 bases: TGTGCCAGCAGAGCGGACAGGCCCGGGGTCACTGAAGCTTTCTTT. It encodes CASRADRPGVTEAFF.

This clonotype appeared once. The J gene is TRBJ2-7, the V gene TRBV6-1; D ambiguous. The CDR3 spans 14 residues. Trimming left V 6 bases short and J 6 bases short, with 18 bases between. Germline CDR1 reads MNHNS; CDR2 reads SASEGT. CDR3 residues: CASRLAPHLGEQYF. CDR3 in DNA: TGTGCCAGCAGGTTAGCTCCTCACTTGGGCGAGCAGTACTTC.

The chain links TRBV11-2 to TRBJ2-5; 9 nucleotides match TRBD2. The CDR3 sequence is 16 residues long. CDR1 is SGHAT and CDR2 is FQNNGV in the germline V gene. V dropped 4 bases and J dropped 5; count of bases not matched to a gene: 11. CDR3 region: CASSSGGIAGVETQYF. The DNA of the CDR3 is TGTGCCAGCAGCTCGGGGGGGATAGCGGGAGTGGAGACCCAGTACTTC. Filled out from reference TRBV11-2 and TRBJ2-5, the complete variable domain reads EAGVAQSPRYKIIEKRQSVAFWCNPISGHATLYWYQQILGQGPKLLIQFQNNGVVDDSQLPKDRFSAERLKGVDSTLKIQPAKLEDSAVYLCASSSGGIAGVETQYFGPGTRLLVL.

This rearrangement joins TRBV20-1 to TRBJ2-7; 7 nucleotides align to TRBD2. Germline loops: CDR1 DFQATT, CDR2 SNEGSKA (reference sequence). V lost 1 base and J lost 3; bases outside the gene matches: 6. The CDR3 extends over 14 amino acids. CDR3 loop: CSARGSGDYYEQYF. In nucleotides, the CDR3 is TGCAGTGCTAGAGGCAGCGGGGACTACTACGAGCAGTACTTC.

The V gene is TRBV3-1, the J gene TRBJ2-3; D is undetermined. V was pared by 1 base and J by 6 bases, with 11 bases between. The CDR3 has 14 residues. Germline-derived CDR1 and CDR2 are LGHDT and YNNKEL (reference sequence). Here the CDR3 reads CASSQGDPKDTQYF. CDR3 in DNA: TGTGCCAGCAGCCAAGGCGACCCCAAGGATACGCAGTATTTT.

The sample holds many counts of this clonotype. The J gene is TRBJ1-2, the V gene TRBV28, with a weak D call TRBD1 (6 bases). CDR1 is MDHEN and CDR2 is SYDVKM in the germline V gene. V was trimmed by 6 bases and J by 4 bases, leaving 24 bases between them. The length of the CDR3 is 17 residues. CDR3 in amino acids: CASSTIGRNTGPYGYTF. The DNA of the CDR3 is TGTGCCAGCAGCACCATTGGGCGGAACACAGGGCCCTATGGCTACACCTTC.

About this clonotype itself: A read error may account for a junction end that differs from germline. CDR3 in amino acids: CSARENRGLRTGELFF. The CDR3 bases are TGCAGTGCCAGAGAAAACAGGGGGTTGAGGACCGGGGAGCTGTTTTTT. The chain carries TRBV20-1 and TRBJ2-2, with 8 bases aligning to TRBD1. Germline V gene lookup returns CDR1 DFQATT and CDR2 SNEGSKA (reference sequence). The CDR3 totals 16 residues.

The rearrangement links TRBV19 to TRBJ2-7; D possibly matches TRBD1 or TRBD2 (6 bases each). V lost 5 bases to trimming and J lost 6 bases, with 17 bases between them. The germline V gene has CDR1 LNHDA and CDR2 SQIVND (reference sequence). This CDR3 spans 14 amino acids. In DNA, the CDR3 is TGTGCCAGTAGTGACTCCGGGGGCACCGCCGAGCAGTACTTC. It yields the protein CASSDSGGTAEQYF.

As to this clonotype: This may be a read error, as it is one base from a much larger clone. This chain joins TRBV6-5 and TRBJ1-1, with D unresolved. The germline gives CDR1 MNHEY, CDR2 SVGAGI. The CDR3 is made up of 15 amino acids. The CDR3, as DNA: TGTGCCAGCAGTTCGGCGGCAGTGGGGAACACTGAAGCTCTCTTT. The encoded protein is CASSSAAVGNTEALF.

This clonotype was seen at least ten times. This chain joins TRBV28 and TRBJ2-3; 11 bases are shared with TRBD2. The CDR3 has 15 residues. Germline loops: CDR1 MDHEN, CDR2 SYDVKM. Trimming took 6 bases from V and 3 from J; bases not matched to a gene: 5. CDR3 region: CASSETSGMTDTQYF. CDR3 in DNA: TGTGCCAGCAGCGAGACTAGCGGGATGACAGATACGCAGTATTTT.

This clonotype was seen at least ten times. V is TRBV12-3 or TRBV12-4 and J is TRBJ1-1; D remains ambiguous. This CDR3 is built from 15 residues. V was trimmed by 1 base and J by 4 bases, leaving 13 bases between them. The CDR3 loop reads CASSLGSQHSTEAFF. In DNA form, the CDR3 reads TGTGCCAGCAGTTTAGGATCGCAGCATTCCACTGAAGCTTTCTTT.

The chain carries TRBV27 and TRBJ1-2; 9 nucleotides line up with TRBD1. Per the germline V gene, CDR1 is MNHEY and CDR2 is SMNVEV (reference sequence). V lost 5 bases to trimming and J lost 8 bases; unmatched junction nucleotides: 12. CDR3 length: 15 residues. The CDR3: CASSALTGGKIGYTF. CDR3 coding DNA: TGTGCCAGCAGTGCCCTAACAGGGGGCAAAATCGGCTACACCTTC.

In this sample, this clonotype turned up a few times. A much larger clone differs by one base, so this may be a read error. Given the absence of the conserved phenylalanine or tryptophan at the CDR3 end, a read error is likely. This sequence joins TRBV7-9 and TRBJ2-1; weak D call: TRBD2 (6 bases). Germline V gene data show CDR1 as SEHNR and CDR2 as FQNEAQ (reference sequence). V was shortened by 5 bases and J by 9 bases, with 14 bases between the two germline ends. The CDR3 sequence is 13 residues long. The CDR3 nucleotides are TGTGCCAGCAGCCCGGGAGTCTTGGGTGAGCAGTTCTTA. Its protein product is CASSPGVLGEQFL.

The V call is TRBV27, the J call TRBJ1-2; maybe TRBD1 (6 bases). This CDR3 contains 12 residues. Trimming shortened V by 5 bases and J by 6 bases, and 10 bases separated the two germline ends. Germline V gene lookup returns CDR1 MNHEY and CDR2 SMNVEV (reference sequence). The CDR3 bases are TGTGCCAGCAGTCGGGGGGGGCATGGCTACACCTTC. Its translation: CASSRGGHGYTF.

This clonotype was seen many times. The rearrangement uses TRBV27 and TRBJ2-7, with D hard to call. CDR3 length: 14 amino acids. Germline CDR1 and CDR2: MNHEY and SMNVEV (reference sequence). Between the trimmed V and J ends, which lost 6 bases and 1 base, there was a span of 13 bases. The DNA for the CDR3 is TGTGCCAGCAGCTCCCTTGTGGGGTCCTACGAGCAGTACTTC. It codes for CASSSLVGSYEQYF.

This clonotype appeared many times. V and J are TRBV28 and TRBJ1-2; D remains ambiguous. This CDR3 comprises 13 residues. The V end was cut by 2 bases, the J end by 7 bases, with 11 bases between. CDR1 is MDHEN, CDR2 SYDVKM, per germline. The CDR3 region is CASSLVHSSGYTF. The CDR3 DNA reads TGTGCCAGCAGTTTAGTGCACAGTTCTGGCTACACCTTC.

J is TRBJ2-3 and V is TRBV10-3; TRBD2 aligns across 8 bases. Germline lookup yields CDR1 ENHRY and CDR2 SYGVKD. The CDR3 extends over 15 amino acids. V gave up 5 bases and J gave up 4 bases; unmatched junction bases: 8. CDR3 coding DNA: TGTGCCATCAGTTATAGCGGGATCGGAGCAGATACGCAGTATTTT. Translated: CAISYSGIGADTQYF.

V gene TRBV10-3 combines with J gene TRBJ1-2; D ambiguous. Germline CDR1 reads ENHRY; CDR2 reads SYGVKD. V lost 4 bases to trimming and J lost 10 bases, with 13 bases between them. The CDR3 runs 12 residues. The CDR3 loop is CAISASGSPYTF. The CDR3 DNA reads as TGTGCCATCAGTGCCTCCGGGTCCCCCTACACCTTC.

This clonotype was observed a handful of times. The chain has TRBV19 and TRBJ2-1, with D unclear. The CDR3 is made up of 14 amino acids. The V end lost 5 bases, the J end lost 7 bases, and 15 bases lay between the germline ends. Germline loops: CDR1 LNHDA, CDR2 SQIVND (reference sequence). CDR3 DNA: TGTGCCAGTAGTCGTGGCCCAGCTATTAATGAGCAGTTCTTC. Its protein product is CASSRGPAINEQFF.

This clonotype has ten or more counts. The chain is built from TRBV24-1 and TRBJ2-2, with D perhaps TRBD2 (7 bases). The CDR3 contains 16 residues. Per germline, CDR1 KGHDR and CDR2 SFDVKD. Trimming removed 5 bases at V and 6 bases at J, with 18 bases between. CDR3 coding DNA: TGTGCCACCAGTGGATTCGGGGGGCTCCCGGCCGGGGAGCTGTTTTTT. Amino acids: CATSGFGGLPAGELFF.

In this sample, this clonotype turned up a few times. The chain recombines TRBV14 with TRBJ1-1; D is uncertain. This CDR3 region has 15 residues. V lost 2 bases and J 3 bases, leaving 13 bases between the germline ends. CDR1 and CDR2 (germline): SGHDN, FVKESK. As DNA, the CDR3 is TGTGCCAGCAGCCAATTTATTACCGGCGACACTGAAGCTTTCTTT. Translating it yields CASSQFITGDTEAFF.

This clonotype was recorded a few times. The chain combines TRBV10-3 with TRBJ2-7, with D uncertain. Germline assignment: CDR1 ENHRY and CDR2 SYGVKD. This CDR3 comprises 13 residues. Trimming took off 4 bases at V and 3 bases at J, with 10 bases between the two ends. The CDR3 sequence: CAISVQINYEQYF. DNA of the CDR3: TGTGCCATCAGTGTTCAGATTAACTACGAGCAGTACTTC.